This TCR beta chain is from a study of cytomegalovirus exposure and HLA in healthy donors. On the study more broadly: The Caucasian-associated ancestry cluster contained 65% to 85% of the approximately 400 genotyped donors. Whole-study results and caveats: Most observed TCR sequences were rare, whereas some public TCRs were detected in many donors. Sequencing likely generated an artifact that appeared as a cluster of highly shared sequence variants.

V was trimmed by 6 bases and J by 7 bases, leaving 12 bases between them. The CDR3 length is 13 residues. The germline V gene has CDR1 SNHLY and CDR2 FYNNEI. The PCR used 60 Vbeta and 13 Jbeta primers. Sequencing was performed with immunoSEQ multiplex PCR; in TCRdb, only in-frame clones are kept and a portion is missing. The sample records 55,000 to 70,000 clones, 65% to 70% being singletons. Of note for this clone: Its antigen is as yet unknown.

This chain links TRBV2 with TRBJ2-2; D perhaps matches TRBD1 (7 bases). This TCR came from a man aged 40-55 years in good health and CMV-seropositive. The sample comprised PBMCs. CDR3 DNA: TGTGCCAGCAGGACAGGGAGGTACGGGGAGCTGTTTTTT. Residues: CASRTGRYGELFF.